One sample yielded the 28 T cell receptor beta chains listed below, sequenced in a study of graft-versus-host responses after intestinal transplantation. Method: immunoSEQ multiplex PCR; TCRdb's copy keeps in-frame clones and lacks some. The table records roughly 40,000 clones, around nine tenths of them present only once. The specimen comprised PBMCs, sampled 524 days after transplant. The receptors originated from a human patient who received an intestinal transplant, so some T cells may come from the graft donor.

This chain connects TRBV28 to TRBJ2-1, with D perhaps TRBD1 or TRBD2 (5 bases each). The CDR3 is 17 amino acids. Germline values: CDR1 MDHEN, CDR2 SYDVKM. V was trimmed by 5 bases and J by 1 base, leaving 18 bases between them. DNA of the CDR3: TGTGCCAGCAGTCTGAGGGTCCGTGGGGGTTCCTACAATGAGCAGTTCTTC. Its protein product is CASSLRVRGGSYNEQFF.

A single count supports this clone. V is TRBV7-9 and J is TRBJ2-3; unclear D gene. The germline CDR1 and CDR2 sequences are SEHNR and FQNEAQ (reference sequence). CDR3 length equals 10 residues. Deletions cut 4 bases from V and 7 bases from J, with 3 bases between. As DNA, the CDR3 is TGTGCCAGCAGCTCCAATACGCAGTATTTT. Its translation: CASSSNTQYF.

The chain recombines TRBV7-9 with TRBJ2-7; unclear D gene. CDR3 length: 13 residues. The V and J ends lost 1 base and 3 bases respectively, with 7 bases between them. Germline values: CDR1 SEHNR, CDR2 FQNEAQ (reference sequence). CDR3 loop: CASSLGLFYEQYF. The DNA for the CDR3 is TGTGCCAGCAGCTTAGGTCTGTTCTACGAGCAGTACTTC.

The chain couples TRBV7-2 to TRBJ2-1; 9 positions agree with TRBD2. The germline V gene has CDR1 SGHTA and CDR2 FQGNSA. The junction had 15 bases not matched to a gene; V was cut back by 5 bases and J by 10 bases. The CDR3 is made up of 16 amino acids. CDR3: CASSLRGGRAVDEQFF. CDR3 DNA: TGTGCCAGCAGCCTCCGTGGCGGGAGGGCCGTCGACGAGCAGTTCTTC.

This clone was detected once. The chain joins TRBV19 to TRBJ2-5; D might be TRBD2 (5 bases). The CDR3 has 12 residues. CDR1 is LNHDA, CDR2 SQIVND, per germline (reference sequence). Deletions cut 3 bases from V and 11 bases from J, with 13 bases between. The CDR3 DNA sequence: TGTGCCAGTAGTATGACCGCCGGGGAGCAGTACTTC. It specifies CASSMTAGEQYF.

V usage is TRBV14 and J usage is TRBJ1-3; D not certain. The CDR3 covers 15 residues. With 6 bases removed from V and 0 bases from J, the gap between germline ends came to 12 bases. Germline lookup yields CDR1 SGHDN and CDR2 FVKESK. The chain's CDR3 is CASSPYGSSGNTIYF. Here the CDR3 DNA reads TGTGCCAGCAGTCCTTACGGCAGCTCTGGAAACACCATATATTTT.

CDR3: CASITSTGASYEQYF. The DNA of the CDR3 is TGTGCCAGCATTACTTCGACCGGCGCCTCCTACGAGCAGTACTTC. The chain carries TRBV6-5 and TRBJ2-7, with D unresolved. V dropped 7 bases and J dropped 0 bases, with 16 bases sitting between them. CDR3 size: 15 residues. Per the germline V gene, CDR1 is MNHEY and CDR2 is SVGAGI.

The chain is built from TRBV27 and TRBJ2-2; D not resolved. The germline V gene has CDR1 MNHEY and CDR2 SMNVEV (reference sequence). V was clipped by 3 bases and J by 6 bases, with 2 bases between them. The CDR3 runs 11 residues. CDR3 in amino acids: CASSFSGELFF. The CDR3 DNA reads TGTGCCAGCAGTTTTTCCGGGGAGCTGTTTTTT.

DNA of the CDR3: TGCGCCAGCAGTCAATCCGATACGGGCGACAGCTCCTATAATTCACCCCTCCACTTT. The encoded protein is CASSQSDTGDSSYNSPLHF. The chain employs TRBV23-1 and TRBJ1-6; a weak D match, TRBD1 (5 bases). TRBV23-1 is an open reading frame, and its role is uncertain. This CDR3 has 19 amino acids. V lost 0 bases, J lost 0 bases, and 15 bases lay in between.

This chain links TRBV28 with TRBJ1-2, with a possible D match to TRBD1 (5 bases). Germline CDR1 reads MDHEN; CDR2 reads SYDVKM. The CDR3 loop spans 14 amino acids. The V end was cut by 2 bases, the J end by 4 bases, with 11 bases between. CDR3 amino acids: CASSLGAKGYGYTF. CDR3 in DNA: TGTGCCAGCAGTTTAGGGGCTAAGGGCTATGGCTACACCTTC.

This chain links TRBV9 with TRBJ2-2, with D unresolved. This CDR3 region has 13 residues. CDR1 SGDLS and CDR2 YYNGEE come from the germline V gene. The V end lost 4 bases, the J end lost 1 base, and 5 bases lay between the germline ends. CDR3 residues: CASSPLNTGELFF. The CDR3 DNA reads as TGTGCCAGCAGCCCCTTGAACACCGGGGAGCTGTTTTTT.

This clone was found a few times. An end of the junction does not agree with germline; a read error may underlie this. J is TRBJ2-7 and V is TRBV2; D might be TRBD1 or TRBD2, each matching 5 bases. The CDR3 has 13 residues. Looked up from germline, CDR1 is SNHLY and CDR2 is FYNNEI. Here the CDR3 DNA reads TGTGCCAGCAATGGAGGCTACACCGAGGGGAGTAGTTTC. It specifies CASNGGYTEGSSF.

This clone was recorded only once. The rearrangement uses TRBV18 and TRBJ2-7, with TRBD1 matching 7 bases. The CDR3 extends over 19 amino acids. V gave up 5 bases and J gave up 1 base; unmatched junction bases: 20. The V gene's germline CDR1 is KGHSH and CDR2 LQKENI. The CDR3 nucleotides read TGTGCCAGCTCATCCGTTCGGACAGGCCCAGGAGCGATATCCTACGAGCAGTACTTC. It is translated as CASSSVRTGPGAISYEQYF.

V gene TRBV30 combines with J gene TRBJ2-1, with TRBD2 as a possible D gene (6 bases). Germline CDR1 and CDR2: GTSNPN and SVGIG (reference sequence). The CDR3 has 15 residues. The V and J ends lost 0 bases and 2 bases respectively, with 11 bases between them. The CDR3 region is CAWSVGAGTYNEQFF. CDR3 bases: TGTGCCTGGAGTGTCGGGGCGGGAACCTACAATGAGCAGTTCTTC.

V is TRBV6-5 and J is TRBJ1-4; D is ambiguous. Germline V gives CDR1 MNHEY, CDR2 SVGAGI. V shed 0 bases and J shed 8 bases, with 10 bases lying between them. CDR3 length: 14 amino acids. The CDR3 nucleotides read TGTGCCAGCAGTTACTCGGACGGGTCGGAAAAACTGTTTTTT. Its translation: CASSYSDGSEKLFF.

This clone has only a few counts. V usage is TRBV19 and J usage is TRBJ1-4; no clear D. V gave up 5 bases and J gave up 3 bases, with 13 bases separating them. CDR1 and CDR2 (germline): LNHDA, SQIVND (reference sequence). CDR3 length: 15 residues. This CDR3 reads CASSPRTASNEKLFF. The CDR3 coding sequence is TGTGCCAGTAGTCCCCGGACGGCATCTAATGAAAAACTGTTTTTT.

V and J are TRBV7-2 and TRBJ1-2, with 11 bases aligning to TRBD1. CDR1 is SGHTA and CDR2 is FQGNSA in the germline V gene. The junction had 10 bases not matched to a gene; V was cut back by 7 bases and J by 6 bases. The CDR3 covers 15 residues. The CDR3, as DNA: TGTGCCAGCACGATGGACAGGGGGCATAGGAATGGCTACACCTTC. Translation: CASTMDRGHRNGYTF.

V and J are TRBV6-6 and TRBJ2-7; 11 bases fit TRBD2. V lost 6 bases to trimming and J lost 0 bases; unmatched junction nucleotides: 4. Germline CDR1 MNHNY, CDR2 SVGAGI (reference sequence). The CDR3 is 15 amino acids. The CDR3 nucleotides are TGTGCCAGCAGACAAACTAGCGGGAGCTCCTACGAGCAGTACTTC. Protein product: CASRQTSGSSYEQYF.

This clone occurred once. This chain's CDR3 is CASSRSFSYEQYF. CDR3 DNA: TGTGCCAGTTCAAGATCCTTCTCCTACGAGCAGTACTTC. The chain carries TRBV19 and TRBJ2-7; D is undetermined. V was cut by 8 bases and J by 0 bases, with 11 bases left in between. CDR1 is LNHDA, CDR2 SQIVND, per germline (reference sequence). The CDR3 is 13 amino acids. Full variable domain (remainder filled in from reference TRBV19 and TRBJ2-7): DGGITQSPKYLFRKEGQNVTLSCEQNLNHDAMYWYRQDPGQGLRLIYYSQIVNDFQKGDIAEGYSVSREKKESFPLTVTSAQKNPTAFYLCASSRSFSYEQYFGPGTRLTVT.

This chain connects TRBV27 to TRBJ2-2; 9 bases are shared with TRBD2. After removal of 7 bases from V and 1 base from J, the junction contained 19 bases not matched to a gene. This CDR3 region has 20 residues. Germline assignment: CDR1 MNHEY and CDR2 SMNVEV (reference sequence). In DNA, the CDR3 is TGTGCCAGCATCAATGTAATCGGGATTAGCGGGAGTCAGAACACCGGGGAGCTGTTTTTT. It translates to CASINVIGISGSQNTGELFF.

This clone was seen only a few times. The chain couples TRBV4-1 to TRBJ2-3; D might be TRBD2 (6 bases). The CDR3 is 17 residues long. The germline gives CDR1 MGHRA, CDR2 YSYEKL. The V and J ends lost 1 base and 1 base respectively, with 15 bases between them. The CDR3 sequence: CASSQARGEEGTDTQYF. The CDR3 DNA reads as TGCGCCAGCAGCCAAGCTCGCGGGGAAGAAGGCACAGATACGCAGTATTTT.

V gene TRBV6-1 combines with J gene TRBJ1-5; weak D call: TRBD1 (6 bases). Germline V gene lookup returns CDR1 MNHNS and CDR2 SASEGT. V lost 6 bases and J lost 4, with 13 bases in between. The CDR3 consists of 14 residues. Here the CDR3 reads CASRATGLNQPQHF. The CDR3 nucleotides are TGTGCCAGCAGGGCTACAGGGTTGAATCAGCCCCAGCATTTT.

The chain is built from TRBV6-6 and TRBJ2-7; 12 positions agree with TRBD2. Per germline, CDR1 MNHNY and CDR2 SVGAGI (reference sequence). Trimming removed 5 bases from V and 4 bases from J; junction bases left unmatched: 6. The CDR3 runs 15 residues. This CDR3 reads CASSRGLAGPYEQYF. The CDR3 bases are TGTGCCAGCAGTCGTGGACTAGCGGGACCTTACGAGCAGTACTTC.

V is TRBV7-2 and J is TRBJ2-3; D call uncertain. V gave up 4 bases and J gave up 5 bases, with 10 bases separating them. The CDR3 is 13 amino acids. CDR1 and CDR2 from the germline V gene are SGHTA and FQGNSA. The CDR3 reads CASSSQKGDTQYF. The DNA for the CDR3 is TGTGCCAGCAGCTCCCAGAAGGGAGATACGCAGTATTTT.

This sequence joins TRBV5-4 and TRBJ2-2, with D uncertain. V shed 4 bases and J shed 2 bases, with 12 bases lying between them. This CDR3 comprises 15 residues. Per germline, CDR1 SGHNT and CDR2 YYREEE (reference sequence). CDR3 sequence: CASSPPDANTGELFF. The CDR3 nucleotides read TGTGCCAGCAGCCCCCCGGACGCTAACACCGGGGAGCTGTTTTTT.

This clone appeared once. The J gene is TRBJ2-7, the V gene TRBV30; 10 bases are a match to TRBD2. The CDR3 is 13 residues long. Per germline, CDR1 GTSNPN and CDR2 SVGIG (reference sequence). Trimming took 5 bases from V and 1 from J; bases not matched to a gene: 2. CDR3: CAWRTSGSYEQYF. Written as DNA, the CDR3 is TGTGCCTGGCGGACTAGCGGATCCTACGAGCAGTACTTC.

DNA for the CDR3: TGTGCCAGCAGCTTAGAGGCAGGGGGCCAGGAGACCCAGTACTTC. Its translation: CASSLEAGGQETQYF. The chain combines TRBV7-9 with TRBJ2-5; TRBD1 matches at 8 bases. The junction had 6 bases not matched to a gene; V was cut back by 1 base and J by 5 bases. Germline V gene sequence: CDR1 SEHNR, CDR2 FQNEAQ (reference sequence). The CDR3 has 15 amino acids.

This sequence joins TRBV30 and TRBJ2-7; D is ambiguous. The germline V gene encodes CDR1 GTSNPN and CDR2 SVGIG (reference sequence). V was pared by 0 bases and J by 5 bases, with 8 bases between. The CDR3 runs 12 residues. CDR3 DNA sequence: TGTGCCTGGAGTGTACAAGGGAACGAGCAGTACTTC. It yields the protein CAWSVQGNEQYF.